The next 7 T cell receptor beta chains were all read from a single sample in a study of T cells in Graves' hyperthyroidism and ophthalmopathy. The source material, RNA transcripts, was used to amplify TCR beta CDR3 regions. First-round RT-PCR of the TCR CDR3 relied on the HTBI primer set. TCRdb re-derived calls from the multiplex PCR reads in MiXCR, one entry per CDR3 protein. The sample shows roughly 38,000 distinct CDR3 sequences, about 50% of them seen only once. The source material was blood. All receptors derive from a woman aged 50 to 65 with Graves' hyperthyroidism that later progressed to Graves' ophthalmopathy.

CDR3 sequence reads: CASSSPRGTGTGELFF. The CDR3 region has the DNA TGTGCCAGCAGCTCCCCACGGGGGACTGGCACCGGGGAGCTGTTTTTT. V gene TRBV7-9 combines with J gene TRBJ2-2, with D maybe TRBD2 (6 bases). This CDR3 spans 16 amino acids. Germline V CDR1 and CDR2: SEHNR, FQNEAQ (reference sequence). The V and J ends lost 4 bases and 4 bases respectively, with 16 bases between them.

V and J are TRBV20-1 and TRBJ2-7; 8 bases agree with TRBD1. The J segment lost 12 bases and the V segment lost 3 bases, leaving 7 bases of the junction unmatched. In germline, CDR1 is DFQATT, CDR2 SNEGSKA (reference sequence). CDR3 length equals 11 residues. DNA of the CDR3: TGCAGTGCTAGTGCCGGACAGGGACTGTACTTC. This gives the protein CSASAGQGLYF.

The chain is built from TRBV4-2 and TRBJ2-6; 9 bases line up with TRBD2. In germline, CDR1 is LGHNA, CDR2 YNFKEQ. The trim removed 0 bases at V and 7 bases at J, leaving 4 bases unmatched. The CDR3 length is 16 residues. The CDR3 reads CASSQEGGTSANVLTF. The CDR3, as DNA: TGTGCCAGCAGCCAAGAAGGCGGGACTAGCGCCAACGTCCTGACTTTC.

This clonotype was detected many times. The gene calls are TRBV7-3 and TRBJ2-1; 8 positions agree with TRBD2. The CDR3 spans 16 residues. Germline trimming cut 5 bases from V and 6 bases from J; bases unmatched to any gene: 12. Per germline, CDR1 SGHTA and CDR2 FQGTGA. In DNA form, the CDR3 reads TGTGCCAGCAGCAAGACGCCGGGACTAGGTGTCAATGAGCAGTTCTTC. Protein product: CASSKTPGLGVNEQFF. Drawing the rest from reference TRBV7-3 and TRBJ2-1, the complete variable domain is GAGVSQTPSNKVTEKGKYVELRCDPISGHTALYWYRQSLGQGPEFLIYFQGTGAADDSGLPNDRFFAVRPEGSVSTLKIQRTERGDSAVYLCASSKTPGLGVNEQFFGPGTRLTVL.

On this clonotype itself: Since the CDR3 does not end with the conserved phenylalanine or tryptophan, this likely comes from a read error. The chain employs TRBV30 and TRBJ2-7; 14 bases line up with TRBD2. Germline V lookup: CDR1 GTSNPN, CDR2 SVGIG (reference sequence). This CDR3 is built from 16 residues. With V trimmed by 4 bases and J by 4 bases, 9 bases remained unmatched. In DNA form, the CDR3 reads TGTGCCTGGAATCCCGGGACTAGCGGGAGAAGGTACGAGCAGTACTGC. Translation gives CAWNPGTSGRRYEQYC.

This clonotype was picked up many times. The chain couples TRBV5-8 to TRBJ2-3; TRBD2 is a possible D gene (5 bases). Trimming cost V 1 base and J 0 bases, with 18 bases left between them. The V gene's germline CDR1 is SGHTS and CDR2 YDEGEE. The CDR3 runs to 18 residues. The CDR3 sequence is CASSLLAPTPTSTDTQYF. CDR3 coding DNA: TGTGCCAGCAGCTTGTTAGCGCCCACGCCTACTAGCACAGATACGCAGTATTTT.

The chain couples TRBV20-1 to TRBJ2-7; a weak D match, TRBD1 (7 bases). The CDR3 is 14 amino acids. Germline V gene sequence: CDR1 DFQATT, CDR2 SNEGSKA (reference sequence). V lost 7 bases, J lost 0 bases, and 16 bases lay in between. The chain's CDR3 is CSVPNRGGSYEQYF. The DNA for the CDR3 is TGCAGTGTCCCCAACAGGGGAGGCTCCTACGAGCAGTACTTC.